These T cell receptor beta chains were read from a single sample in a study of T cells in Graves' hyperthyroidism and ophthalmopathy. TCRdb reprocessed the multiplex PCR reads via MiXCR and lists one record per CDR3 protein. The sample lists fewer than 550,000 distinct CDR3 sequences, approximately 25% occurring once. The specimen sequenced was blood. These receptors all come from a woman between 25 and 40 years old with Graves' ophthalmopathy. Both conserved end residues are part of each CDR3. A D gene is named only where the DNA matches it firmly. For some rows the clone size is stated as once, few or many, or as a class when expanded; others skip it.

CDR3 DNA: TGCGCCAGCAGCTTGGAGACAGGCGTCACTGAAGCTTTCTTT
CDR3 protein: CASSLETGVTEAFF
D gene: .
clone size: few
V gene: TRBV5-1
J gene: TRBJ1-1

CDR3 DNA: TGTGCCAGCAGTTACGAGGGCGCGGTGAGCAATCAGCCCCAGCATTTT
CDR3 protein: CASSYEGAVSNQPQHF
D gene: .
clone size: many
V gene: TRBV6-5
J gene: TRBJ1-5

CDR3 DNA: TGTGCCAGCAGTGAACCTTCGACTAGCGGGGGAGAGACCCAGTACTTC
CDR3 protein: CASSEPSTSGGETQYF
D gene: TRBD2
clone size: many
V gene: TRBV25-1
J gene: TRBJ2-5

CDR3 DNA: TGTGCCAGCACCCTACGTAGCGGGAGGATCCACGAGCAGTACTTC
CDR3 protein: CASTLRSGRIHEQYF
D gene: TRBD2
clone size: .
V gene: TRBV28
J gene: TRBJ2-7

CDR3 DNA: TGTGCCAGCAGCTCGACGGGACAGAATGAAGCTTTCTTT
CDR3 protein: CASSSTGQNEAFF
D gene: TRBD1
clone size: few
V gene: TRBV3-1
J gene: TRBJ1-1

CDR3 DNA: TGCAGTGCTAGACTAGCGGGGGACCGGGCGGAGACCCAGTACTTC
CDR3 protein: CSARLAGDRAETQYF
D gene: TRBD2
clone size: many
V gene: TRBV20-1
J gene: TRBJ2-5

CDR3 DNA: TGTGCCTGGAGTTTCGCCGGGACCATTACCTACGAGCAGTACTTC
CDR3 protein: CAWSFAGTITYEQYF
D gene: .
clone size: once
V gene: TRBV7-2
J gene: TRBJ2-7

CDR3 DNA: TGTGCCTGGAAGACGGCGAACACCGGGGAGCTGTTTTTT
CDR3 protein: CAWKTANTGELFF
D gene: .
clone size: many
V gene: TRBV30
J gene: TRBJ2-2

CDR3 DNA: TGTGCCAGCTCACCGGGACAGGGGCAGAACACTGAAGCTTTCTTT
CDR3 protein: CASSPGQGQNTEAFF
D gene: TRBD1
clone size: few
V gene: TRBV18
J gene: TRBJ1-1

CDR3 DNA: TGCAGCGTTGCGACGGGTGGGGGGGGCACTGAAGCTTTCTTT
CDR3 protein: CSVATGGGGTEAFF
D gene: .
clone size: many
V gene: TRBV29-1
J gene: TRBJ1-1

CDR3 DNA: TGTGCCAGCAGGGTAGGGACGGATTCCTACACCTTC
CDR3 protein: CASRVGTDSYTF
D gene: .
clone size: many
V gene: TRBV6-2/TRBV6-3
J gene: TRBJ1-2

CDR3 DNA: TGCGCCAGCAGCTTGGCGGGGGGCAAAAACATTCAGTACTTC
CDR3 protein: CASSLAGGKNIQYF
D gene: TRBD2
clone size: .
V gene: TRBV5-1
J gene: TRBJ2-4

CDR3 DNA: TGTGCCACCAGCAGAGATCTCCCGACGGTCTATGGCTACACCTTC
CDR3 protein: CATSRDLPTVYGYTF
D gene: .
clone size: many
V gene: TRBV15
J gene: TRBJ1-2

CDR3 DNA: TGTGCTAGTGGTTATGTTGGCTACACCTTC
CDR3 protein: CASGYVGYTF
D gene: .
clone size: many
V gene: TRBV12-5
J gene: TRBJ1-2

CDR3 DNA: TGTGCCAGCACCCGGACAGGGGTGGGCCAAGAGACCCAGTACTTC
CDR3 protein: CASTRTGVGQETQYF
D gene: TRBD1
clone size: .
V gene: TRBV6-1
J gene: TRBJ2-5

CDR3 DNA: TGTGCCAGCAACCAGGACGGGTATGGCTACACCTTC
CDR3 protein: CASNQDGYGYTF
D gene: .
clone size: many
V gene: TRBV12-3/TRBV12-4
J gene: TRBJ1-2

CDR3 DNA: TGTGCCAGCAGTTACGGGCCTCCTGGGGGCCAGCCCCAGCATTTT
CDR3 protein: CASSYGPPGGQPQHF
D gene: .
clone size: few
V gene: TRBV28
J gene: TRBJ1-5

CDR3 DNA: TGTGCCAGCAGCGTAGCTCTAGCGGGGGCCACCGGGGAGCTGTTTTTT
CDR3 protein: CASSVALAGATGELFF
D gene: TRBD2
clone size: .
V gene: TRBV9
J gene: TRBJ2-2

CDR3 DNA: TGTGCCAGCGCCCGAAGGGGGGACTTCTCCAATCAGCCCCAGCATTTT
CDR3 protein: CASARRGDFSNQPQHF
D gene: .
clone size: many
V gene: TRBV27
J gene: TRBJ1-5

CDR3 DNA: TGTGCCAGCACCTCGGGGCCCGAGACCCAGTACTTC
CDR3 protein: CASTSGPETQYF
D gene: .
clone size: many
V gene: TRBV12-3/TRBV12-4
J gene: TRBJ2-5

CDR3 DNA: TGTGCCAGCAGCGCCCCGCCCCCAGAAGAGGGGCTGACCCAGTACTTC
CDR3 protein: CASSAPPPEEGLTQYF
D gene: .
clone size: few
V gene: TRBV11-2
J gene: TRBJ2-5

CDR3 DNA: TGTGCCAGCAGTCTAGAGGGCTACACCTTC
CDR3 protein: CASSLEGYTF
D gene: .
clone size: many
V gene: TRBV6-1
J gene: TRBJ1-2

CDR3 DNA: TGCGCCAGCAGCTGGGGTGGGACAGGCGGCTACGAGCAGTACTTC
CDR3 protein: CASSWGGTGGYEQYF
D gene: TRBD1
clone size: few
V gene: TRBV5-1
J gene: TRBJ2-7

CDR3 DNA: TGTGCCAGCACCCCGACAGGGGAAACTGAAGCTTTCTTT
CDR3 protein: CASTPTGETEAFF
D gene: TRBD1
clone size: .
V gene: TRBV6-1
J gene: TRBJ1-1

CDR3 DNA: TGTGCCAGCAGCCCCCGGGACAGGGGTCTGGGGGAGCAGTACTTC
CDR3 protein: CASSPRDRGLGEQYF
D gene: TRBD1
clone size: many
V gene: TRBV6-1
J gene: TRBJ2-7

CDR3 DNA: TGTGCCAGTAGTCGGCAGCTTAAGAACACTGAAGCTTTCTTT
CDR3 protein: CASSRQLKNTEAFF
D gene: .
clone size: .
V gene: TRBV19
J gene: TRBJ1-1

CDR3 DNA: TGTGCCAGCAGCGAACAGGGGGCCGGGTCCGGTAGTAAAGCTTTCTTT
CDR3 protein: CASSEQGAGSGSKAFF
D gene: TRBD1
clone size: many
V gene: TRBV28
J gene: TRBJ1-1

CDR3 DNA: TGTGCCACTTACTCGCGGACCGCGGACTATGGCTACACCTTC
CDR3 protein: CATYSRTADYGYTF
D gene: .
clone size: many
V gene: TRBV6-1
J gene: TRBJ1-2

CDR3 DNA: TGTGCCAGCAGCCAAGGGGTAGGGGGGCCCACTGAAGCTTTCTTT
CDR3 protein: CASSQGVGGPTEAFF
D gene: .
clone size: many
V gene: TRBV3-1
J gene: TRBJ1-1

CDR3 DNA: TGTGCCAGCAGTTTATCGAGGGGGAGAGAAGCTTTCTTT
CDR3 protein: CASSLSRGREAFF
D gene: .
clone size: once
V gene: TRBV27
J gene: TRBJ1-1

CDR3 DNA: TGTGCCAGCAGCTTAGTTCGGGACAGGGTCTACGAGCAGTACTTC
CDR3 protein: CASSLVRDRVYEQYF
D gene: TRBD1
clone size: many
V gene: TRBV7-8
J gene: TRBJ2-7

CDR3 DNA: TGCAGTGCTAGGGGCGCGGGGGGGCTTGAGACCCAGTACTTC
CDR3 protein: CSARGAGGLETQYF
D gene: TRBD2
clone size: many
V gene: TRBV20-1
J gene: TRBJ2-5

CDR3 DNA: TGCAGCGCGAGGAAACAGAGATCGAACACTGAAGCTTTCTTT
CDR3 protein: CSARKQRSNTEAFF
D gene: .
clone size: few
V gene: TRBV29-1
J gene: TRBJ1-1

CDR3 DNA: TGCAGCGTTGGACCTGTCCGGGGCGGAATCTACGAGCAGTACTTC
CDR3 protein: CSVGPVRGGIYEQYF
D gene: .
clone size: many
V gene: TRBV29-1
J gene: TRBJ2-7

CDR3 DNA: TGTGCCATCCAACCGGACAGCTTTCAGGAGCAGTACTTC
CDR3 protein: CAIQPDSFQEQYF
D gene: .
clone size: .
V gene: TRBV28
J gene: TRBJ2-7

CDR3 DNA: TGTGCCTGCAGTTTATGGGGTCATGGCTACACCTTC
CDR3 protein: CACSLWGHGYTF
D gene: .
clone size: once
V gene: TRBV28
J gene: TRBJ1-2

CDR3 DNA: TGCAGCGTTGGAGGGGGGCGGTTGAACACTGAAGCTTTCTTT
CDR3 protein: CSVGGGRLNTEAFF
D gene: .
clone size: .
V gene: TRBV29-1
J gene: TRBJ1-1

CDR3 DNA: TGTGCCAGCAGCCAAGAACTGGATTTCGGGACAGGGAGCAGCGAGCAGTACTTC
CDR3 protein: CASSQELDFGTGSSEQYF
D gene: TRBD1
clone size: .
V gene: TRBV3-1
J gene: TRBJ2-7

CDR3 DNA: TGTGCCAGCAGTCCTCATGACAGTTTCCCCGGGGAGCTGTTTTTT
CDR3 protein: CASSPHDSFPGELFF
D gene: .
clone size: .
V gene: TRBV6-1
J gene: TRBJ2-2

CDR3 DNA: TGTGCCAGTAGTGGCTTGAAGGGGTACCAAGAGACCCAGTACTTC
CDR3 protein: CASSGLKGYQETQYF
D gene: .
clone size: many
V gene: TRBV19
J gene: TRBJ2-5

CDR3 DNA: TGTGCCAGCAGTGAGGTCGGGACAGCCCTAACCTACGAGCAGTACTTC
CDR3 protein: CASSEVGTALTYEQYF
D gene: TRBD1
clone size: .
V gene: TRBV6-1
J gene: TRBJ2-7

CDR3 DNA: TGTGCCAGCAGTTACTTAGCGGGGACTGGAGCTTTCTTT
CDR3 protein: CASSYLAGTGAFF
D gene: .
clone size: many
V gene: TRBV6-2/TRBV6-3
J gene: TRBJ1-1